This T cell receptor beta chain originates from a study of blood T cell repertoires in COVID-19 (dated by TCRdb to the early 2020s). About the full investigation: Samples covering the acute and convalescent phases of COVID-19 were provided by collaborators in the United States, Italy and Spain. The material from the prospective study consisted of cDNA or gDNA derived from T cells, B-cell-depleted T cells, or PBMCs. Subjects who had been exposed to COVID-19, were actively infected with it, or had recovered from it provided the deeply sampled blood TCRbeta repertoires that made up the dataset. The repertoires were released in a freely available public database intended as a resource for research on the immune response to SARS-CoV-2. Samples were obtained from the ongoing ImmuneRACE study (first 160 participants) and from approximately 1,200 subjects provided by 6 global collaborators. Nearly every sample came with metadata listing a de-identified subject ID, COVID-19 status, age in years and sex. HLA class I and class II types, where available, came from metadata supplied by the sample provider rather than from assay-based typing.

Counted from cysteine to phenylalanine, this CDR3 has 13 amino acids. Only CDR3 DNA remains: 39 bases, in frame from the first base. Deletion took 9 bases off V and 8 bases off J, with a span of 16 bases between the germline ends. The germline V gene (reference sequence) sets CDR1 to LNHNV and CDR2 to YYDKDF. The collaborating institutions used their own protocols to collect whole blood in K2EDTA tubes. For TCRbeta analysis, collaborators shipped samples in one of three forms: frozen whole blood, isolated PBMCs, or DNA extracted from either of those sample types. The investigation overall reported the following: The quantity of clinical and demographic metadata differed by source and by participant and was supplied without curation.

The immunoSEQ Assay, a bias-controlled multiplex PCR, was used to amplify TCRbeta CDR3 regions from genomic DNA. For the original study's pipeline: The number of nucleated cells in each sample was estimated by amplification of reference gene primers within the assay. To quantify the absolute abundance of each unique TCRbeta CDR3 rearrangement, sequence reads were collapsed and filtered. For each sample, productive Simpson clonality was calculated as the square root of Simpson's diversity index across productive rearrangements. Entries here come from immuneACCESS through TCRdb and include only in-frame sequences with V and J called. Some clones fail to appear in such tables; in the studies checked, an unresolved V gene covers under half of the shortfall, and the cause of the remainder is unknown. V, J and clone size derive from that table, while D and trimming were established from the DNA sequence. This sample holds 100,000 to 150,000 clones; approximately 83% were observed only once. Roughly 15% of the sample lies in the top ten.

As regards this clone: Its antigen has not been determined. No base qualities exist here, and no much larger clone lies one base off it.

The chain couples TRBV15 to TRBJ2-2; no D gene is confidently identified. The TCR originated in a woman aged 45 to 65 with acute or convalescent COVID-19. The sample consisted of peripheral blood. The nucleotide sequence is TGTGCCACAAGACCCTCCCTGGAGGGGGAGCTGTTTTTT. Its coded protein is CATRPSLEGELFF.